This record looks at one T cell receptor (beta chain) sequence and its context. This clone's antigen is unknown. Per-base qualities were not stored, and no clone one base away is much larger. TCRbeta CDR3 regions were amplified from genomic DNA using the immunoSEQ Assay, a bias-controlled multiplex PCR. In the paper's pipeline: The number of nucleated cells in each sample was estimated by amplification of reference gene primers within the assay. To quantify the absolute abundance of each unique TCRbeta CDR3 rearrangement, sequence reads were collapsed and filtered. For each sample, productive Simpson clonality was calculated as the square root of Simpson's diversity index over productive rearrangements. In its TCRdb copy, this immuneACCESS table keeps in-frame sequences only and misses some clones. Where compared with another copy, unresolved V genes explain less than half of these, and the others have no known cause. V, J and clone size derive from that table, while D and trimming were established from the DNA sequence. The sample table holds under 200,000 clones, of which around 80% were seen once. The ten largest clones capture around 7% of the sample.

This sample was taken from a study of blood T cell repertoires in COVID-19 (TCRdb year 2020). Background for the entire study: Samples from collaborators originated in the United States, Italy and Spain and spanned both the acute and convalescent phases of COVID-19. The prospective study material was composed of cDNA or gDNA derived from T cells, B-cell-depleted T cells, or PBMCs. A freely available public database, intended as a resource for researchers studying the immune response to SARS-CoV-2, is where the repertoires were released. Samples came from the ongoing ImmuneRACE study (first 160 participants) plus 1,254 subjects from 6 global collaborators. HLA class I and class II types, where available, came from metadata supplied by the sample provider rather than from assay-based typing. Subjects who had been exposed to COVID-19, were actively infected with it, or had recovered from it provided the deeply sampled blood TCRbeta repertoires that made up the dataset. Sample metadata almost always included a de-identified subject ID, COVID-19 status, age in years and sex.

The collaborating institutions used their own protocols to collect whole blood in K2EDTA tubes. For TCRbeta analysis, collaborator samples were shipped as frozen whole blood, as isolated PBMCs, or as DNA extracted from either sample type. Including cysteine and phenylalanine, the CDR3 has 13 amino acids. The read is trimmed to its CDR3 DNA, 39 bases read in frame from base 1. CDR1 and CDR2 are drawn from the germline V gene (reference sequence): LNHNV, YYDKDF. V is shortened by 0 bases, J by 7 bases, and the region joining them spans 9 bases. Findings and caveats that apply to the study as a whole: Clinical and demographic metadata were provided uncurated, with the amount varying by source and participant.

The TCR comes from a man between 65 and 85 years old with active or convalescent COVID-19. The material sequenced was peripheral blood. The chain links TRBV15 with TRBJ1-1, with the D gene not confidently named. In nucleotides, the sequence is TGTGCCACCAGCAGAGATCTGTCAGGTGAAGCTTTCTTT. Its coded protein is CATSRDLSGEAFF.